A selection of T cell receptor beta chains follows, all from one sample in a study of T cell responses to AZD1222 COVID-19 vaccine. Sequencing was performed with immunoSEQ multiplex PCR; in TCRdb, only in-frame clones are kept and a portion is missing. The sample carries around 99,000 clones, approximately 93% recorded once. The specimen was peripheral blood, collected 28 days after the second AZD1222 dose. These receptors all come from an adult who received the AZD1222 COVID-19 vaccine. Both conserved end residues are part of each CDR3. The D gene is left open where the match is weak. Clone size appears in some rows only: once, few, many, or a class for an expanded clone.

TRBV18	TRBJ2-7	-	TRBD1	TGTGCCAGCTCACTGGGACAGGGAGGCTACGAGCAGTACTTC	CASSLGQGGYEQYF
TRBV7-7	TRBJ1-4	once	-	TGTGCCAGCAGCTCCGACGTGAATGAAAAACTGTTTTTT	CASSSDVNEKLFF
TRBV18	TRBJ2-1	-	TRBD1	TGTGCCAGCTCACCAATCTCCGCACAGGGGGCGGGTAATGAGCAGTTCTTC	CASSPISAQGAGNEQFF
TRBV28	TRBJ1-2	-	TRBD1	TGTGCCAGCAGCCCCGGGACAGCCAGCTATGGCTACACCTTC	CASSPGTASYGYTF
TRBV6-5	TRBJ2-3	once	TRBD1	TGTGCCAGCAGTTTGACAGGGGCCCGGCAAGATACGCAGTATTTT	CASSLTGARQDTQYF
TRBV6-5	TRBJ2-1	once	TRBD1	TGTGCCAGCCGCAGGGGGCCCAATTATGAGCAGTTCTTC	CASRRGPNYEQFF
TRBV13	TRBJ1-2	once	-	TGTGCCAGCAGCTTAGGCCGGCTGGACGGCTACACCTTC	CASSLGRLDGYTF
TRBV29-1	TRBJ1-2	-	-	TGCAGCTTTTACGGTTCACGTGACACGACGAGCTATGGCTACACCTTC	CSFYGSRDTTSYGYTF
TRBV5-1	TRBJ2-1	-	-	TGCGCCAGCAGCTTGACAGGGTCGAGCTCCTACAATGAGCAGTTCTTC	CASSLTGSSSYNEQFF
TRBV5-4	TRBJ2-7	-	TRBD2	TGTGCCAGCAGCTTAACGGGAGGATTATCCTACGAGCAGTACTTC	CASSLTGGLSYEQYF
TRBV5-6	TRBJ2-2	-	TRBD2	TGTGCCAGCAGCCGGGGACTAGCGGGAGCCCCCGGGGAGCTGTTTTTT	CASSRGLAGAPGELFF
TRBV7-2	TRBJ2-5	-	-	TGTGCCAGCAGCTTAGGGGGGATTAAAGAGACCCAGTACTTC	CASSLGGIKETQYF
TRBV6-1	TRBJ2-7	-	-	TGTGCCAGCAGTGAAATTGGTGGGGCTTCCTACGAGCAGTACTTC	CASSEIGGASYEQYF
TRBV9	TRBJ1-3	-	-	TGTGCCAGCAGCGTAGCCCCAGCTGGGGGAAACACCATATATTTT	CASSVAPAGGNTIYF
TRBV27	TRBJ1-5	-	-	TGTGCCAGCAGTTTAGTGGGGGATCAGCCCCAGCATTTT	CASSLVGDQPQHF
TRBV3-1/TRBV3-2	TRBJ2-7	-	TRBD2	TGTGCCAGCAGCCAAGATGCGAGCGGGGCCTACGAGCAGTACTTC	CASSQDASGAYEQYF
TRBV10-3	TRBJ1-1	-	TRBD1	TGTGCCACCAGCGGCTACAGGGGAGCTTTCTTT	CATSGYRGAFF
TRBV5-4	TRBJ2-3	-	-	TGTGCCAGCAGATCTGCCGGGGACGTACCTGTAGATACGCAGTATTTT	CASRSAGDVPVDTQYF
TRBV10-3	TRBJ1-6	-	-	TGTGCCATCAAAACAGGCCCTAATTCACCCCTCCACTTT	CAIKTGPNSPLHF
TRBV4-1	TRBJ2-7	-	TRBD2	TGCGCCAGCAGCCAAATAACTAGCGGCTCCTACGAGCAGTACTTC	CASSQITSGSYEQYF
TRBV4-2	TRBJ1-1	-	TRBD1	TGTGCCAGCAGCCAAAGTAGGACAGGGTCGGGGAACACTGAAGCTTTCTTT	CASSQSRTGSGNTEAFF
TRBV24-1	TRBJ1-1	few	-	TGTGCCACCAGTGATTTGGGGGTTGAAGCTTTCTTT	CATSDLGVEAFF
TRBV28	TRBJ1-2	-	-	TGTGCCAGCAGTTTCCCCGGGACGTCGGATAATGGCTACACCTTC	CASSFPGTSDNGYTF
TRBV6-2/TRBV6-3	TRBJ1-3	-	TRBD1	TGTGCCAGCAGTTACCGGATGAGACAGGGCGGAAACACCATATATTTT	CASSYRMRQGGNTIYF
TRBV4-1	TRBJ2-7	once	TRBD2	TGCGCCAGCAGTTTAGCGGGAGGTGGGGGTTCCTACGAGCAGTACTTC	CASSLAGGGGSYEQYF
TRBV27	TRBJ2-2	-	-	TGTGCCAGCAGGAGACAGGCCCTAAACACCGGGGAGCTGTTTTTT	CASRRQALNTGELFF
TRBV3-1/TRBV3-2	TRBJ2-3	-	TRBD2	TGTGCCAGCAGCCGATCTAGCGGGACTTACACAGATACGCAGTATTTT	CASSRSSGTYTDTQYF
TRBV15	TRBJ2-5	-	-	TGTGCCACCAGCGGGGGCGGAAACCAAGAGACCCAGTACTTC	CATSGGGNQETQYF
TRBV6-4	TRBJ1-2	-	-	TGTGCCAGACCCGGGGTGGAGGACTATGGCTACACCTTC	CARPGVEDYGYTF
TRBV4-1	TRBJ2-7	-	TRBD2	TGCGCCAGCAGCCAAGCGACGGGCGGGAGCTACGAGCAGTACTTC	CASSQATGGSYEQYF
TRBV7-9	TRBJ1-5	once	TRBD1	TGTGCCAGCAGCTCGGACAGGGGAGGTCAGCCCCAGCATTTT	CASSSDRGGQPQHF